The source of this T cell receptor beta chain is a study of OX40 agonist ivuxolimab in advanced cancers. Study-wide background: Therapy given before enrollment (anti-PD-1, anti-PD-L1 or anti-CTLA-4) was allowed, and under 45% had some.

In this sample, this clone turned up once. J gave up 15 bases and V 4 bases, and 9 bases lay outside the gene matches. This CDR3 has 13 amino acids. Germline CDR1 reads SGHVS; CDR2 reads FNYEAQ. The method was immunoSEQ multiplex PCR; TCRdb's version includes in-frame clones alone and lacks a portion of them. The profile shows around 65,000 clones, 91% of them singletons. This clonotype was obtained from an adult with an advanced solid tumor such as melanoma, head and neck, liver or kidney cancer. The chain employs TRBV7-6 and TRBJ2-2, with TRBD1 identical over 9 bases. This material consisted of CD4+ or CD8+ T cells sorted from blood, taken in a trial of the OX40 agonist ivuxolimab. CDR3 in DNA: TGTGCCAGCAGCTCGTCCGGGACAGGGTTGTTGTTTTTT. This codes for CASSSSGTGLLFF.